The clone carrying this T cell receptor beta chain was observed a handful of times. Its antigen is not identified. Time point given: pre-treatment sample, taken before nivolumab and TIL therapy. The libraries were made with immunoSEQ v3. Data came from immunoSEQ multiplex PCR; TCRdb stores just in-frame clones and leaves some out. The table lists tens of thousands of clones, roughly 91% of them singletons. The record originates from a study of TIL therapy for anti-PD-1-resistant metastatic lung cancer. Study-level information: Patients then received nivolumab; progressors got lymphodepletion, TIL and IL-2. Most patients had lung adenocarcinoma. Whole-study results and caveats: After infusion, TIL clonotypes partly replaced peripheral T cells and declined over months.

Trimming removed 6 bases from V and 0 bases from J, with 15 bases in between. CDR3 length: 15 residues. Germline V gene data show CDR1 as LNHDA and CDR2 as SQIVND (reference sequence). This receptor was obtained from a person between 30 and 80 years old with non-small cell lung cancer. The material was blood, obtained at baseline. The chain combines TRBV19 with TRBJ2-7, with TRBD2 as a possible D gene (6 bases). In DNA form, the CDR3 reads TGTGCCAGTAGCCCCTTACCCGGGAGCTCCTACGAGCAGTACTTC. Its protein product is CASSPLPGSSYEQYF.